These T cell receptor beta chains were read from a single sample in a study of shared clonotypes between healthy human individuals. The table came from immunoSEQ multiplex PCR; TCRdb's copy has only in-frame clones and leaves some out. The sample holds some 700,000 clones; roughly 91% are singletons and the top ten take approximately 35%. The sequenced material came from memory CD8+ T cells from PBMCs. Receptors were obtained from a man between 18 and 29 years old in good health. Some clones in this sample may be carry-over from other donors' samples. The CDR3 runs from the conserved cysteine through the conserved F or W. Fields, in order: D gene, J gene, V gene, clone size, CDR3 protein, CDR3 DNA. D genes are given only for firm matches. Not all rows give a size; the values are once, few, many and, for expanded clones, a class.

D: NA; J: TRBJ2-7; V: TRBV19; size: NA; CDR3: CASSISSTYEQYF; DNA: TGTGCCAGTAGTATTTCCAGTACCTACGAGCAGTACTTC
D: TRBD1; J: TRBJ1-1; V: TRBV15; size: NA; CDR3: CATSTLQQGSGTEAFF; DNA: TGTGCCACCAGCACACTACAACAGGGGAGTGGGACTGAAGCTTTCTTT
D: TRBD1; J: TRBJ2-1; V: TRBV30; size: many; CDR3: CAWSSGQGDNEQFF; DNA: TGTGCCTGGAGCTCGGGACAGGGGGACAATGAGCAGTTCTTC
D: NA; J: TRBJ2-1; V: TRBV6-5; size: NA; CDR3: CASTPGAGPGNEQFF; DNA: TGTGCCAGCACTCCCGGGGCAGGTCCAGGCAATGAGCAGTTCTTC
D: NA; J: TRBJ2-7; V: TRBV7-9; size: NA; CDR3: CASSHTGRGSYEQYF; DNA: TGTGCCAGCAGCCACACAGGACGAGGTTCCTACGAGCAGTACTTC
D: NA; J: TRBJ2-7; V: TRBV11-2; size: NA; CDR3: CASSLFFGDSYEQYF; DNA: TGTGCCAGCAGCTTGTTTTTCGGGGACTCCTACGAGCAGTACTTC
D: TRBD1; J: TRBJ2-7; V: TRBV9; size: once; CDR3: CASSAYGTASYEQYF; DNA: TGTGCCAGCAGCGCCTACGGGACAGCTTCCTACGAGCAGTACTTC
D: NA; J: TRBJ2-7; V: TRBV7-9; size: NA; CDR3: CASSLRDRTYEQYF; DNA: TGTGCCAGCAGCTTACGCGACAGAACCTACGAGCAGTACTTC
D: NA; J: TRBJ2-1; V: TRBV5-1; size: NA; CDR3: CASSLTSQAEQFF; DNA: TGCGCCAGCAGCTTAACAAGTCAGGCTGAGCAGTTCTTC
D: NA; J: TRBJ2-7; V: TRBV18; size: NA; CDR3: CASSEFSGTQISYEQYF; DNA: TGTGCCAGCTCCGAATTTTCCGGGACACAGATCTCCTACGAGCAGTACTTC
D: NA; J: TRBJ2-5; V: TRBV11-1; size: NA; CDR3: CASSLTSDQETQYF; DNA: TGTGCCAGCAGCTTAACGTCCGATCAAGAGACCCAGTACTTC
D: TRBD2; J: TRBJ2-7; V: TRBV7-9; size: NA; CDR3: CASSSSGGRTPYEQYF; DNA: TGTGCCAGCAGCTCATCGGGGGGGAGAACCCCCTACGAGCAGTACTTC
D: NA; J: TRBJ2-3; V: TRBV5-8; size: NA; CDR3: CASSPRTGTDTQYF; DNA: TGTGCCAGCAGCCCCCGGACAGGCACAGATACGCAGTATTTT
D: NA; J: TRBJ1-1; V: TRBV4-1; size: NA; CDR3: CASSQDRGLNTEAFF; DNA: TGCGCCAGCAGCCAAGATCGGGGTTTGAACACTGAAGCTTTCTTT
D: NA; J: TRBJ1-4; V: TRBV28; size: NA; CDR3: CASRDITSGRNEKLFF; DNA: TGTGCCAGCAGAGACATCACGTCAGGGAGAAATGAAAAACTGTTTTTT
D: TRBD2; J: TRBJ2-7; V: TRBV5-4; size: NA; CDR3: CASSQGGGRVEQYF; DNA: TGTGCCAGCAGCCAAGGGGGCGGGAGGGTAGAGCAGTACTTC
D: NA; J: TRBJ1-2; V: TRBV11-2; size: NA; CDR3: CASEVCWRKGNCVYGYTF; DNA: TGTGCCAGCGAGGTATGTTGGAGAAAAGGTAACTGCGTCTATGGCTACACCTTC
D: NA; J: TRBJ2-5; V: TRBV28; size: few; CDR3: CASSPLGGEETQYF; DNA: TGTGCCAGCAGTCCTCTGGGCGGTGAAGAGACCCAGTACTTC
D: NA; J: TRBJ1-2; V: TRBV6-1; size: NA; CDR3: CASSNLGLRYGYTF; DNA: TGTGCCAGCAGTAACCTCGGTCTGAGATATGGCTACACCTTC
D: TRBD1; J: TRBJ1-1; V: TRBV13; size: NA; CDR3: CASSPGGDIAFF; DNA: TGTGCCAGCAGTCCAGGGGGCGATATTGCTTTCTTT
D: NA; J: TRBJ2-7; V: TRBV27; size: NA; CDR3: CASSGHSGGWGYEQYF; DNA: TGTGCCAGCAGTGGACATTCTGGCGGGTGGGGTTACGAGCAGTACTTC
D: NA; J: TRBJ2-7; V: TRBV6-5; size: NA; CDR3: CASSPRGTTLYEQYF; DNA: TGTGCCAGCAGTCCTCGAGGGACAACCCTATACGAGCAGTACTTC
D: NA; J: TRBJ2-5; V: TRBV30; size: NA; CDR3: CAWSGLLAPGLVRETQYF; DNA: TGTGCCTGGAGTGGACTTCTAGCACCCGGGTTGGTCCGGGAGACCCAGTACTTC
D: NA; J: TRBJ1-1; V: TRBV4-1; size: NA; CDR3: CASSQDMETAHAFF; DNA: TGCGCCAGCAGCCAAGATATGGAAACAGCCCATGCTTTCTTT